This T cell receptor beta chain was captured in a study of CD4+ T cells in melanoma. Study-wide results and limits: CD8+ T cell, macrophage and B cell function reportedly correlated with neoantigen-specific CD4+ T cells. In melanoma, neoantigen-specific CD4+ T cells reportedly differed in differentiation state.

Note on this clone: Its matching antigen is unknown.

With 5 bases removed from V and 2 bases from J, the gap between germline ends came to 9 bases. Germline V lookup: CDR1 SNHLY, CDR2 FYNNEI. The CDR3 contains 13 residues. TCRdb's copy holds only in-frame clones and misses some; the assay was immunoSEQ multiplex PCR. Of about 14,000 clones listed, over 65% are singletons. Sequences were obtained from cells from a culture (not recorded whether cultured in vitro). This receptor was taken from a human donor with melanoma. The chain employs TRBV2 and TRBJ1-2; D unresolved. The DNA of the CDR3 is TGTGCCAGCAGTTCCGTTAAAAACTATGGCTACACCTTC. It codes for CASSSVKNYGYTF.